This T cell receptor beta chain was found in a study of immune cell composition in non-small cell lung cancer. As for the study in general: Most cases were lung adenocarcinoma or squamous cell carcinoma.

Study findings and constraints: No significant correlation existed between pack-years smoked and tumour clonality.

Assay: immunoSEQ multiplex PCR; the TCRdb copy retains only in-frame clones and omits some. The repertoire includes some 3,100 clones, around 69% of them detected once, and over 13% sits in the top ten. The normal lung sample lay at least 3 cm, and maximally far, from the tumour. Frozen unsorted single-cell suspensions supplied the genomic DNA. Per the germline V gene, CDR1 is LNHNV and CDR2 is YYDKDF (reference sequence). Trimming took 5 bases from V and 5 from J, leaving 12 bases between them. CDR3 length equals 13 residues. Comments on this clone: Its specificity is not known.

A further study also used this sample, focusing on CD4 T cells in lung cancer. That source adds: Neoantigen-specific CD4+ T-cell clones and TCRs were isolated from blood.

Sequenced material: non-adjacent lung tissue. This sequence was found in a human donor with non-small cell lung cancer. The chain joins TRBV15 to TRBJ2-5, with D perhaps TRBD1 (6 bases). CDR3 coding DNA: TGTGCCACCAGCCCACAGGGCAGGGAGACCCAGTACTTC. This translates into CATSPQGRETQYF.